The next 8 T cell receptor beta chains were all read from a single sample in a study of T cell responses to AZD1222 COVID-19 vaccine. The method was immunoSEQ multiplex PCR; TCRdb's version includes in-frame clones alone and lacks a portion of them. The sample shows 100,000 to 120,000 clones, about 86% of them seen only once. This specimen was peripheral blood, taken on day 0 of AZD1222 vaccination. The receptors were sampled from an adult in good health.

The V gene is TRBV5-6, the J gene TRBJ1-4; 12 bases agree with TRBD1. The ends lost 1 base at V and 8 bases at J; junction bases unmatched: 9. The germline gives CDR1 SGHDT, CDR2 YYEEEE. The CDR3 contains 17 residues. The CDR3 here is CASSLLRGTGGEEKLFF. The CDR3 coding sequence is TGTGCCAGCAGCTTGCTTCGAGGGACAGGGGGCGAGGAAAAACTGTTTTTT.

J is TRBJ2-5 and V is TRBV7-7; D is ambiguous. The CDR3 sequence is 16 residues long. Germline loops: CDR1 SSHAT, CDR2 FNYEAQ (reference sequence). With 5 bases removed from V and 5 bases from J, the gap between germline ends came to 21 bases. The CDR3: CASSRRGARVGETQYF. DNA of the CDR3: TGTGCCAGCAGCCGAAGAGGAGCAAGGGTCGGGGAGACCCAGTACTTC.

V and J are TRBV3-1 (or the pseudogene TRBV3-2) and TRBJ1-6; TRBD1 agrees at 7 bases. CDR3 size: 18 residues. V gave up 1 base and J gave up 3 bases; unmatched junction bases: 9. CDR1 LGHDT and CDR2 YNNKEL come from the germline V gene (reference sequence). The CDR3 here is CASSQGVGQTLYNSPLHF. In DNA form, the CDR3 reads TGTGCCAGCAGCCAAGGTGTGGGACAGACACTCTATAATTCACCCCTCCACTTT.

This clone was observed a single time. The chain is built from TRBV6-6 and TRBJ2-7, with 9 bases matching TRBD1. CDR1 and CDR2 from the germline V gene are MNHNY and SVGAGI (reference sequence). This CDR3 comprises 15 residues. The junction had 8 bases not matched to a gene; V was cut back by 2 bases and J by 6 bases. The CDR3 region is CASSYSWTGEREQYF. CDR3 nucleotide sequence: TGTGCCAGCAGTTACAGCTGGACAGGGGAGCGCGAGCAGTACTTC.

The chain couples TRBV6-5 to TRBJ2-2; no clear D. V was trimmed by 6 bases and J by 6 bases, leaving 11 bases between them. Looked up from germline, CDR1 is MNHEY and CDR2 is SVGAGI. CDR3 length equals 13 residues. The CDR3 DNA reads as TGTGCCAGCAGCCTCTACCCACCCGGGGAGCTGTTTTTT. Translating gives CASSLYPPGELFF.

The V call is TRBV12-3 or TRBV12-4, the J call TRBJ1-2; D not certain. This CDR3 is built from 12 residues. The V end was cut by 7 bases, the J end by 7 bases, with 13 bases between. The CDR3 nucleotides read TGTGCCAGCACCCTCGGAGGGCGTGGCTACACCTTC. Translation gives CASTLGGRGYTF.

The rearrangement joins TRBV11-2 to TRBJ1-6, with unresolved D. The V end was cut by 3 bases, the J end by 11 bases, with 14 bases between. CDR3 size: 14 residues. Per the germline V gene, CDR1 is SGHAT and CDR2 is FQNNGV. DNA of the CDR3: TGTGCCAGCAGCTTTCTCTCAGTTAGCGCACCCCTCCACTTT. This encodes CASSFLSVSAPLHF.

The J gene is TRBJ1-2, the V gene TRBV28; no reliable D call. The germline V and J ends were trimmed by 1 base and 8 bases, with 14 bases remaining between them. CDR1 MDHEN and CDR2 SYDVKM come from the germline V gene. This CDR3 contains 14 residues. CDR3 loop: CASSLSRAINGYTF. The CDR3, as DNA: TGTGCCAGCAGTTTATCGAGGGCAATTAACGGCTACACCTTC.